This T cell receptor beta chain was sequenced during a study of beta chain features in type 1 diabetes. Whole-study results and caveats: Fewer junction insertions and more nucleotide deletions appeared in type 1 diabetes patients.

Stem cell-like memory, regulatory, central memory and naive CD4+ cells were sorted via CD45RO/CCR7/CD25/CD127/CD95/CD27. The authors reverse transcribed all of the isolated RNA, so sequencing captured expressed TCRB transcripts. Repertoires were generated with immunoSEQ multiplex PCR, while TCRdb's copy carries only in-frame clones and drops some. The repertoire holds 400,000 to 500,000 clones, with roughly 13% as singletons. This clone was seen a handful of times. The antigen remains unidentified. V was shortened by 3 bases and J by 6 bases, with 12 bases between the two germline ends. CDR3 length: 13 amino acids. Per germline, CDR1 SNHLY and CDR2 FYNNEI.

The chain recombines TRBV2 with TRBJ2-7; the D gene is possibly TRBD2 (6 bases). Sequencing used naive CD4+ T cells from blood. This receptor was identified in a man aged 25 to 40 in good health. CDR3 in amino acids: CASSEGHGGEQYV. The CDR3 DNA reads as TGTGCCAGCAGTGAGGGCCACGGGGGCGAGCAGTACGTC.